This T cell receptor beta chain was obtained from a study of PD-1 blockade in classical Hodgkin lymphoma. Each patient relapsed following autologous stem cell transplantation, and prior brentuximab vedotin exposure differed. Libraries were prepared by immunoSEQ multiplex PCR; TCRdb keeps only in-frame clonotypes and omits some of them. This sample has some 20,000 clones, with approximately 90% found just once. This specimen consisted of peripheral blood mononuclear cells (PBMCs), obtained before the second cycle of nivolumab. The sequence was obtained from a human donor with classical Hodgkin lymphoma.

CDR3 bases: TGTGCCAGCAGCGCGACAGAGAACACTGAAGCTTTCTTT. Translation: CASSATENTEAFF. This sequence joins TRBV5-6 and TRBJ1-1, with D possibly matching TRBD1 (5 bases). CDR1 is SGHDT and CDR2 is YYEEEE in the germline V gene. With 4 bases removed from V and 1 base from J, the gap between germline ends came to 8 bases. The CDR3 has 13 amino acids.